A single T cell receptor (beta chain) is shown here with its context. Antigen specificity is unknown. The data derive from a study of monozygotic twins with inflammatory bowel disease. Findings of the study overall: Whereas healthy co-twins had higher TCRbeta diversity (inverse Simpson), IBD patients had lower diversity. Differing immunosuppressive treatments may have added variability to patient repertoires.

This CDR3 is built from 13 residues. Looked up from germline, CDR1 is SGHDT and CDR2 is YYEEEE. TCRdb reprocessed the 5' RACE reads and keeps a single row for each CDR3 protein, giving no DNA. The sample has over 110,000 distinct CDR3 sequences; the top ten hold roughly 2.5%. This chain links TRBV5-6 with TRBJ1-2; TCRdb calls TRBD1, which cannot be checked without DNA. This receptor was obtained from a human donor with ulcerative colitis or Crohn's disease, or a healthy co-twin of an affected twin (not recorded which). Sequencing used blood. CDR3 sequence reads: CASSLTGGGGYTF.